Listed here are 21 T cell receptor beta chains from one sample, sequenced in a study of blood T cell repertoires in COVID-19. The data were produced by immunoSEQ multiplex PCR, yet TCRdb's version contains in-frame clones alone and is incomplete. The data show roughly 50,000 clones, about 89% seen once. The source material was peripheral blood. These receptors were taken from a woman aged 60-75 years with active COVID-19.

V gene TRBV4-1 combines with J gene TRBJ1-1; a weak D match, TRBD1 (5 bases). This CDR3 is built from 16 residues. CDR1 and CDR2 (germline): MGHRA, YSYEKL. V lost 3 bases and J 5 bases, leaving 19 bases between the germline ends. CDR3 nucleotides: TGCGCCAGCAGCCATACGGCCTGGACTGGGGGGACTGAAGCTTTCTTT. Protein: CASSHTAWTGGTEAFF.

This chain links TRBV6-5 with TRBJ2-1, with TRBD2 matching over 9 bases. The CDR3 has 13 amino acids. With V trimmed by 5 bases and J by 9 bases, 5 bases remained unmatched. The V gene's germline CDR1 is MNHEY and CDR2 SVGAGI. As DNA, the CDR3 is TGTGCCAGCAGTCCTAGCGGGGAGATTGAGCAGTTCTTC. It encodes CASSPSGEIEQFF.

A single count supports this clone. V is TRBV11-2 and J is TRBJ2-5, with a weak D call TRBD1 (6 bases). Germline V gene sequence: CDR1 SGHAT, CDR2 FQNNGV. CDR3 length: 16 residues. V lost 5 bases and J 2 bases, leaving 18 bases between the germline ends. In DNA form, the CDR3 reads TGTGCCAGCAGCCCCCGGGACACCCTGGGGCAAGAGACCCAGTACTTC. Translated: CASSPRDTLGQETQYF.

CDR3 region: CASSLWRPSSGNTIYF. The CDR3 DNA reads TGTGCCAGCAGCTTATGGAGGCCGAGCTCTGGAAACACCATATATTTT. The chain combines TRBV11-3 with TRBJ1-3; D is ambiguous. The CDR3 extends over 16 amino acids. The V gene lost 2 bases and the J gene lost 0 bases, with 11 bases spanning the gap. In germline, CDR1 is SGHNT, CDR2 YENEEA.

The chain joins TRBV7-9 to TRBJ1-6; a possible D gene is TRBD1 (5 bases). The ends were cut back, 6 bases at V and 12 bases at J, with 12 bases in the middle. CDR3 length: 12 amino acids. Germline values: CDR1 SEHNR, CDR2 FQNEAQ (reference sequence). The CDR3 is CASSRDYGPLHF. CDR3 DNA: TGTGCCAGCAGTCGGGACTACGGACCCCTCCACTTT.

CDR3 loop: CAISQGQPGANVLTF. CDR3 bases: TGTGCCATCAGCCAGGGACAGCCTGGGGCCAACGTCCTGACTTTC. The V and J genes are TRBV10-3 and TRBJ2-6; 7 nucleotides agree with TRBD1. The germline V gene encodes CDR1 ENHRY and CDR2 SYGVKD. The J segment lost 2 bases and the V segment lost 6 bases, leaving 4 bases of the junction unmatched. The CDR3 has 15 residues.

The V gene is TRBV3-1 (or the pseudogene TRBV3-2), the J gene TRBJ2-5, with 9 bases identical to TRBD1. Germline V lookup: CDR1 LGHDT, CDR2 YNNKEL (reference sequence). V gave up 4 bases and J gave up 3 bases; unmatched junction bases: 0. CDR3 length equals 13 residues. The DNA of the CDR3 is TGTGCCAGCAGCCGGACAGGGGAAGAGACCCAGTACTTC. Its translation is CASSRTGEETQYF.

This clone was seen only once. This chain uses TRBV29-1 with TRBJ2-1; weak D call: TRBD2 (7 bases). V was shortened by 6 bases and J by 0 bases, with 24 bases between the two germline ends. This CDR3 comprises 18 residues. Germline assignment: CDR1 SQVTM and CDR2 ANQGSEA. The CDR3 loop is CSVRTGPGGPSSYNEQFF. Here the CDR3 DNA reads TGCAGCGTAAGGACGGGGCCGGGGGGCCCTAGCTCCTACAATGAGCAGTTCTTC.

The chain couples TRBV6-5 to TRBJ2-7, with D uncertain. This CDR3 is 15 amino acids long. Trimming left V 6 bases short and J 3 bases short, with 18 bases between. Germline values: CDR1 MNHEY, CDR2 SVGAGI. CDR3 bases: TGTGCCAGCAGACCCTCGCAAGTAGCCCTCTACGAGCAGTACTTC. Translating it yields CASRPSQVALYEQYF.

The chain carries TRBV7-2 and TRBJ1-4; D unclear. Trimming removed 5 bases from V and 0 bases from J, with 7 bases in between. CDR3 length equals 14 residues. Germline-derived CDR1 and CDR2 are SGHTA and FQGNSA. The CDR3 DNA reads as TGTGCCAGCAGCCACAGATCAACTAATGAAAAACTGTTTTTT. Residues: CASSHRSTNEKLFF.

The chain links TRBV27 to TRBJ1-6, with D possibly being TRBD1 (6 bases). Trimming stripped 4 bases from V and 7 bases from J, with 20 bases between. CDR3 length: 17 residues. The germline V gene encodes CDR1 MNHEY and CDR2 SMNVEV (reference sequence). The CDR3 bases are TGTGCCAGCAGTTATATGGGCGTGGGACAAGGAAATTCACCCCTCCACTTT. Its translation: CASSYMGVGQGNSPLHF.

This clone was detected a few times. The J gene is TRBJ2-3, the V gene TRBV5-8; TRBD1 might be the D (5 bases). The germline V and J ends were trimmed by 4 bases and 2 bases, with 11 bases remaining between them. This CDR3 is built from 14 residues. The germline CDR1 and CDR2 sequences are SGHTS and YDEGEE. The CDR3 protein is CASSLRQSTDTQYF. The CDR3 DNA follows: TGTGCCAGCAGCCTCAGACAGTCCACAGATACGCAGTATTTT.

This sequence joins TRBV5-1 and TRBJ1-5, with TRBD1 as a possible D gene (5 bases). Per the germline V gene, CDR1 is SGHRS and CDR2 is YFSETQ. V was cut by 0 bases and J by 4 bases, with 8 bases left in between. The CDR3 loop spans 14 amino acids. The CDR3 nucleotides read TGCGCCAGCAGCTTGGATGGGGGGAATCAGCCCCAGCATTTT. Amino acid sequence: CASSLDGGNQPQHF.

The rearrangement uses TRBV3-1 (or the pseudogene TRBV3-2) and TRBJ2-7; TRBD2 matches 8 bases. Germline CDR1 LGHDT, CDR2 YNNKEL (reference sequence). The CDR3 sequence is 15 residues long. V was clipped by 5 bases and J by 2 bases; unmatched bases: 8. The CDR3 reads CASSFSSGAPYEQYF. CDR3 nucleotide sequence: TGTGCCAGCAGCTTCAGTAGCGGGGCCCCCTACGAGCAGTACTTC.

The count of this clone is one. The chain carries TRBV24-1 and TRBJ2-2, with a weak D call TRBD2 (5 bases). V was clipped by 3 bases and J by 5 bases, with 6 bases between them. Germline lookup yields CDR1 KGHDR and CDR2 SFDVKD. The CDR3 covers 13 residues. CDR3 amino acids: CATSDPGTGELFF. CDR3 bases: TGTGCCACCAGTGATCCGGGAACCGGGGAGCTGTTTTTT.

V usage is TRBV10-3 and J usage is TRBJ2-7; 10 bases are a match to TRBD1. V was clipped by 6 bases and J by 2 bases; unmatched bases: 4. Germline loops: CDR1 ENHRY, CDR2 SYGVKD. The CDR3 sequence is 14 residues long. The CDR3 reads CAIRGGQGTYEQYF. In DNA form, the CDR3 reads TGTGCCATCAGGGGGGGACAGGGGACCTACGAGCAGTACTTC.

This sequence joins TRBV2 and TRBJ2-2; a weak D match, TRBD1 (6 bases). The germline gives CDR1 SNHLY, CDR2 FYNNEI. The CDR3 sequence is 15 residues long. Trimming pared 8 bases from V and 4 bases from J, leaving 17 bases between. CDR3 region: CASFIGQRRTGELFF. In DNA, the CDR3 is TGTGCCAGCTTTATCGGACAGCGACGCACCGGGGAGCTGTTTTTT.

This chain joins TRBV5-1 and TRBJ1-6; a weak D match, TRBD1 (6 bases). CDR3 size: 12 residues. Trimming removed 4 bases at V and 11 bases at J, with 10 bases between. Per germline, CDR1 SGHRS and CDR2 YFSETQ. The CDR3: CASSQTGPPLHF. The CDR3 region has the DNA TGCGCCAGCAGCCAAACAGGGCCACCCCTCCACTTT. Complete variable domain (other parts from reference TRBV5-1 and TRBJ1-6): KAGVTQTPRYLIKTRGQQVTLSCSPISGHRSVSWYQQTPGQGLQFLFEYFSETQRNKGNFPGRFSGRQFSNSRSEMNVSTLELGDSALYLCASSQTGPPLHFGNGTRLTVT.

The chain employs TRBV5-1 and TRBJ2-2, with a weak D call TRBD2 (7 bases). CDR1 SGHRS and CDR2 YFSETQ come from the germline V gene. The germline V and J ends were trimmed by 3 bases and 3 bases, with 15 bases remaining between them. CDR3 length: 16 residues. The CDR3 nucleotides are TGCGCCAGCAGCTCCGGTGGCGGGGGCTACACCGGGGAGCTGTTTTTT. Amino acids: CASSSGGGGYTGELFF. The whole variable domain, filled in from reference TRBV5-1 and TRBJ2-2, reads KAGVTQTPRYLIKTRGQQVTLSCSPISGHRSVSWYQQTPGQGLQFLFEYFSETQRNKGNFPGRFSGRQFSNSRSEMNVSTLELGDSALYLCASSSGGGGYTGELFFGEGSRLTVL.

This chain connects TRBV3-1 (or the pseudogene TRBV3-2) to TRBJ2-2; D not resolved. The CDR3 spans 12 residues. In germline, CDR1 is LGHDT, CDR2 YNNKEL (reference sequence). V was cut by 7 bases and J by 4 bases, with 7 bases left in between. Written as DNA, the CDR3 is TGTGCCAGCACGCGACTCACCGGGGAGCTGTTTTTT. The encoded protein is CASTRLTGELFF.

This rearrangement joins TRBV4-2 to TRBJ1-1, with a possible D match to TRBD1 (5 bases). The CDR3 contains 15 residues. Per the germline V gene, CDR1 is LGHNA and CDR2 is YNFKEQ. Trimming took 4 bases from V and 1 from J, leaving 13 bases between them. The DNA of the CDR3 is TGTGCCAGCAGCCCCGGTGGACAAAGGAACACTGAAGCTTTCTTT. Translated, it gives CASSPGGQRNTEAFF.